Listed here are 21 T cell receptor beta chains from one sample, sequenced in a study of shared clonotypes between healthy human individuals. The assay was immunoSEQ multiplex PCR, and TCRdb's table has in-frame clones only and misses some. The sample yields 600,000 to 750,000 clones, 72% seen once. The sequenced sample consisted of memory CD4+ T cells sorted from blood. Subset noted: CD45RA-negative fraction. The receptors shown here come from a woman in her twenties or thirties in good health.

The chain links TRBV10-3 to TRBJ1-4; D is possibly TRBD1 (5 bases). From germline, CDR1 is ENHRY and CDR2 SYGVKD. The CDR3 sequence is 16 residues long. V was trimmed by 5 bases and J by 0 bases, leaving 13 bases between them. The CDR3 DNA reads TGTGCCATCAGTCCGTGGGAGGGGACAACTAATGAAAAACTGTTTTTT. Residues: CAISPWEGTTNEKLFF.

V is TRBV10-3 and J is TRBJ2-7; possible D gene TRBD2, 5 bases. Trimming removed 2 bases at V and 2 bases at J, with 10 bases between. Germline CDR1 ENHRY, CDR2 SYGVKD. This CDR3 region has 14 residues. The CDR3 loop reads CAISEDYQTYEQYF. The CDR3 bases are TGTGCCATCAGTGAGGACTATCAAACCTACGAGCAGTACTTC.

This clone was detected a few times. This chain joins TRBV27 and TRBJ2-3; either TRBD1 or TRBD2 may fit D (5 bases each). Trimming left V 5 bases short and J 5 bases short, with 14 bases between. The CDR3 spans 14 residues. The germline gives CDR1 MNHEY, CDR2 SMNVEV (reference sequence). CDR3 loop: CASSQLSGRDTQYF. In nucleotides, the CDR3 is TGTGCCAGCAGTCAACTCTCGGGACGAGATACGCAGTATTTT.

The chain employs TRBV6-5 and TRBJ1-4, with D maybe TRBD1 (5 bases). V lost 4 bases to trimming and J lost 4 bases, with 16 bases between them. The CDR3 spans 16 residues. Germline values: CDR1 MNHEY, CDR2 SVGAGI. As DNA, the CDR3 is TGTGCCAGCAGTTTGCGGAGAGGGGTAGATAATGAAAAACTGTTTTTT. Protein sequence: CASSLRRGVDNEKLFF.

A word on this clone: Relative to the germline gene, one junction end is altered; a read error may explain this. This sample includes further DNA sequences coding for the same CDR3. The chain combines TRBV5-1 with TRBJ2-5; no reliable D call. The germline V gene encodes CDR1 SGHRS and CDR2 YFSETQ. The CDR3 totals 13 residues. In DNA, the CDR3 is TGTGCCAGCAGCTTGGTAGGCCAAGAGACCCAGTACTTC. Its translation: CASSLVGQETQYF.

The chain employs TRBV2 and TRBJ2-3, with D hard to call. The germline gives CDR1 SNHLY, CDR2 FYNNEI. CDR3 length: 14 amino acids. Trimming removed 7 bases from V and 0 bases from J, with 11 bases in between. The DNA of the CDR3 is TGTGCCAGCAAAGGGTATCTTAGCACAGATACGCAGTATTTT. It yields the protein CASKGYLSTDTQYF.

CDR3 nucleotides: TGCGCCAGCAGCGACATTCTGGGAGGGAGTAATGAAAAACTGTTTTTT. It translates to CASSDILGGSNEKLFF. The chain uses TRBV5-1 and TRBJ1-4, with no clear D. This CDR3 is built from 16 residues. Per the germline V gene, CDR1 is SGHRS and CDR2 is YFSETQ. Trimming removed 4 bases from V and 4 bases from J, with 17 bases in between.

The chain has TRBV28 and TRBJ2-7, with D perhaps assigned TRBD1 or TRBD2 (6 bases each). Trimming left V 6 bases short and J 6 bases short, with 18 bases between. The CDR3 is 14 amino acids. Germline lookup yields CDR1 MDHEN and CDR2 SYDVKM. The DNA for the CDR3 is TGTGCCAGCAGCCCCGCGTGGGGGGCAGGCGAGCAGTACTTC. Its translation: CASSPAWGAGEQYF.

The chain carries TRBV5-6 and TRBJ2-7; D perhaps matches TRBD1 (6 bases). The CDR3 spans 16 residues. With 3 bases removed from V and 0 bases from J, the gap between germline ends came to 16 bases. CDR1 and CDR2 (germline): SGHDT, YYEEEE. The CDR3 loop is CASSSNPGTSSYEQYF. CDR3 coding DNA: TGTGCCAGCAGCTCAAATCCCGGGACAAGCTCCTACGAGCAGTACTTC.

The chain has TRBV18 and TRBJ2-2, with 8 nucleotides matching TRBD1. Germline V gene lookup returns CDR1 KGHSH and CDR2 LQKENI. The CDR3 sequence is 15 residues long. J lost 3 bases, V lost 2 bases, and 2 bases had no gene match. DNA for the CDR3: TGTGCCAGCTCACCAAGACAGGGGTACACCGGGGAGCTGTTTTTT. Its protein product is CASSPRQGYTGELFF.

The chain has TRBV9 and TRBJ2-3; either TRBD1 or TRBD2 may supply D (5 bases each). This CDR3 comprises 17 residues. V lost 0 bases, J lost 0 bases, and 14 bases lay in between. Germline V CDR1 and CDR2: SGDLS, YYNGEE. The CDR3 DNA follows: TGTGCCAGCAGCGTAGGGTGGGACCGTACTAGCACAGATACGCAGTATTTT. Translated: CASSVGWDRTSTDTQYF.

The chain links TRBV30 to TRBJ1-2; maybe TRBD1 (6 bases). This CDR3 region has 13 residues. From germline, CDR1 is GTSNPN and CDR2 SVGIG (reference sequence). V lost 2 bases to trimming and J lost 4 bases, with 11 bases between them. The CDR3 nucleotides read TGTGCCTGGAGTACCGACAGGATCTATGGCTACACCTTC. Its translation: CAWSTDRIYGYTF.

As DNA, the CDR3 is TGTGCCAGCAAAAGTCGGCCTAGCTCTGGAAACACCATATATTTT. Translating it yields CASKSRPSSGNTIYF. The chain employs TRBV2 and TRBJ1-3, with D uncertain. The length of the CDR3 is 15 residues. Germline V lookup: CDR1 SNHLY, CDR2 FYNNEI. Trimming left V 7 bases short and J 0 bases short, with 13 bases between.

This chain connects TRBV19 to TRBJ1-1; no reliable D call. CDR3 size: 13 residues. Germline V CDR1 and CDR2: LNHDA, SQIVND (reference sequence). Trimming took off 5 bases at V and 1 base at J, with 8 bases between the two ends. CDR3 loop: CASSYLWNTEAFF. For the CDR3, the DNA is TGTGCCAGTAGTTACCTTTGGAACACTGAAGCTTTCTTT.

This clone has a single count. The chain couples TRBV19 to TRBJ1-3; TRBD1 matches 7 bases. This CDR3 region has 15 residues. The germline V gene encodes CDR1 LNHDA and CDR2 SQIVND (reference sequence). V was pared by 6 bases and J by 3 bases, with 8 bases of the junction left unmatched. Here the CDR3 reads CASSLQGGDGNTIYF. As DNA, the CDR3 is TGTGCCAGTAGCCTCCAAGGGGGCGATGGAAACACCATATATTTT.

CDR3 protein: CASRRTRLAGVEQYF. The CDR3 nucleotides read TGTGCCAGCAGGCGCACCCGACTAGCGGGAGTCGAGCAGTACTTC. The chain joins TRBV27 to TRBJ2-7; 12 nucleotides match TRBD2. The germline V gene has CDR1 MNHEY and CDR2 SMNVEV (reference sequence). This CDR3 contains 15 residues. Trimming cost V 6 bases and J 6 bases; bases outside gene matches: 9.

This clone was detected a few times. This chain connects TRBV19 to TRBJ2-5; 10 bases map to TRBD2. Germline V CDR1 and CDR2: LNHDA, SQIVND (reference sequence). This CDR3 region has 16 residues. V lost 4 bases and J lost 5; bases outside the gene matches: 10. This CDR3 is CASSNLAGVGIETQYF. The CDR3 DNA is TGTGCCAGTAGTAACCTAGCGGGAGTTGGCATTGAGACCCAGTACTTC.

Written as DNA, the CDR3 is TGTGCCAGCTCACCAGTAGCGGGGGACGAGCAGTACTTC. It is translated as CASSPVAGDEQYF. The V call is TRBV18, the J call TRBJ2-7; 9 nucleotides match TRBD2. The CDR3 has 13 amino acids. Germline assignment: CDR1 KGHSH and CDR2 LQKENI. Germline trimming cut 2 bases from V and 5 bases from J; bases unmatched to any gene: 1.

The chain couples TRBV29-1 to TRBJ1-2; TRBD1 agrees at 7 bases. V shed 4 bases and J 0 bases; nucleotides not matched to a gene: 2. Germline V lookup: CDR1 SQVTM, CDR2 ANQGSEA. The CDR3 is made up of 13 amino acids. The CDR3 spells CSVVGTANYGYTF. CDR3 DNA: TGCAGCGTTGTAGGGACAGCTAACTATGGCTACACCTTC.

The chain uses TRBV5-6 and TRBJ2-5, with 8 bases that match TRBD1. Per germline, CDR1 SGHDT and CDR2 YYEEEE. The CDR3 is 18 amino acids. The junction had 12 bases not matched to a gene; V was cut back by 0 bases and J by 2 bases. DNA for the CDR3: TGTGCCAGCAGCTTGGTGTCCTGGACAGGGAGGAGTCAAGAGACCCAGTACTTC. Translation: CASSLVSWTGRSQETQYF.

This sequence joins TRBV4-2 and TRBJ1-3; 7 positions match TRBD1. The CDR3 covers 16 residues. Germline CDR1 and CDR2: LGHNA and YNFKEQ. Trimming removed 0 bases from V and 4 bases from J; junction bases left unmatched: 6. The CDR3 nucleotides are TGTGCCAGCAGCCAAGATCCGACAGGGACGGGAAACACCATATATTTT. Its protein is CASSQDPTGTGNTIYF.